This T cell receptor beta chain was found in a study of T cells in tumors after PD-1 blockade. The same primary tumor site was biopsied both before and after PD-1 blockade. Measured with immunoSEQ multiplex PCR; TCRdb has only the in-frame clones, and not every one. Of roughly 12,000 clones in the sample, around 60% were seen once. The sample was tumor tissue, taken before anti-PD-1 treatment. The clonotype comes from a human donor with cutaneous squamous cell carcinoma.

The CDR3 here is CASRRAGPGLLAFF. The CDR3 bases are TGTGCCAGCAGGAGGGCGGGGCCAGGGCTGCTAGCTTTCTTT. This chain joins TRBV28 and TRBJ1-1; possibly TRBD1 for D (5 bases). Germline assignment: CDR1 MDHEN and CDR2 SYDVKM. V lost 6 bases to trimming and J lost 10 bases, with 21 bases between them. CDR3 length equals 14 residues.